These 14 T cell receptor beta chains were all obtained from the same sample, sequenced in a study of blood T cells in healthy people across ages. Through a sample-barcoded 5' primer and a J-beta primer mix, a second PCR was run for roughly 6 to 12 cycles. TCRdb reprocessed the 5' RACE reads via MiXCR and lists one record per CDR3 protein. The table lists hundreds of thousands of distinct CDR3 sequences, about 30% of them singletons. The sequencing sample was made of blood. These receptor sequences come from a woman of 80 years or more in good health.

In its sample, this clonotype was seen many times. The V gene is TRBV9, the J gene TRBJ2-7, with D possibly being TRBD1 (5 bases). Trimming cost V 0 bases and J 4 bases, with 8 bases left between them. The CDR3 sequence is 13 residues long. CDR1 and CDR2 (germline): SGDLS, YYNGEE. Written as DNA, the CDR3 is TGTGCCAGCAGCGTAGACAGGAAATACGAGCAGTACTTC. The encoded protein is CASSVDRKYEQYF.

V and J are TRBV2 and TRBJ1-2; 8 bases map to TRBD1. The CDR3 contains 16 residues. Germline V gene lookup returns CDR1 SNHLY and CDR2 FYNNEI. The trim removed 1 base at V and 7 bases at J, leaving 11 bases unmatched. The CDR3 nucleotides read TGTGCCAGCAGTGAAGTCGTGACAGGGGCAGGGGGTGGCTACACCTTC. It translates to CASSEVVTGAGGGYTF. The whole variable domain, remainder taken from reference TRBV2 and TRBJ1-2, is EPEVTQTPSHQVTQMGQEVILRCVPISNHLYFYWYRQILGQKVEFLVSFYNNEISEKSEIFDDQFSVERPDGSNFTLKIRSTKLEDSAMYFCASSEVVTGAGGGYTFGSGTRLTVV.

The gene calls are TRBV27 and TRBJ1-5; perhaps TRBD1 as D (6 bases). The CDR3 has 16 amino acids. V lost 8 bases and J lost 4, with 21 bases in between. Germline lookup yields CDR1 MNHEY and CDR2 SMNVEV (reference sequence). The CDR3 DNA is TGTGCCAGCGCCTCCGGGACACAGGTGGGAAATCAGCCCCAGCATTTT. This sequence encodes CASASGTQVGNQPQHF.

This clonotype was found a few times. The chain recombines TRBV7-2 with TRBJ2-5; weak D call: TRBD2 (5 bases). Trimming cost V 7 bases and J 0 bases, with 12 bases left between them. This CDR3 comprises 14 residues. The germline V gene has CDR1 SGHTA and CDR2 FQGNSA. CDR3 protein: CASMTDGNQETQYF. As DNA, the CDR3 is TGTGCCAGCATGACCGACGGGAACCAAGAGACCCAGTACTTC.

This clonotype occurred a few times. The CDR3 region is CSAEQGANTEAFF. CDR3 nucleotide sequence: TGCAGTGCCGAACAGGGGGCGAACACTGAAGCTTTCTTT. V is TRBV20-1 and J is TRBJ1-1; 9 bases align to TRBD1. Germline trimming cut 6 bases from V and 1 base from J; bases unmatched to any gene: 3. Germline CDR1 DFQATT, CDR2 SNEGSKA (reference sequence). This CDR3 is 13 amino acids long.

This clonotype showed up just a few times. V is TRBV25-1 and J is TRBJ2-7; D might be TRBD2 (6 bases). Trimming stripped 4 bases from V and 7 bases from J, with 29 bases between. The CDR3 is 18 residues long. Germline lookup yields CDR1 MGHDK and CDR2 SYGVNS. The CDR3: CASSVPRGPGSSYNEQYF. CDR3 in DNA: TGTGCCAGCAGTGTACCTCGCGGACCCGGGAGCTCCTACAATGAGCAGTACTTC.

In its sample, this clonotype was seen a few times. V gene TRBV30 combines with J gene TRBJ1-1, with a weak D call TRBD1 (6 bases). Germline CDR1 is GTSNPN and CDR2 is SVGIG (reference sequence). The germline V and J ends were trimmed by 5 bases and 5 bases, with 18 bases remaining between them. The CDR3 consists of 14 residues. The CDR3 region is CAWSVAGAKTEAFF. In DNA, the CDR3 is TGTGCCTGGTCCGTAGCGGGGGCCAAAACTGAAGCTTTCTTT.

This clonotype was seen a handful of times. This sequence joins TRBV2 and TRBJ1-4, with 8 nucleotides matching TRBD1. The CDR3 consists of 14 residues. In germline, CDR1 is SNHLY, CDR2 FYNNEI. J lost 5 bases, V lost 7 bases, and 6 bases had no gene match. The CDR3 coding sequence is TGTGCCAGCATTACAGGGGGATTCAATGAAAAACTGTTTTTT. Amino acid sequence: CASITGGFNEKLFF.

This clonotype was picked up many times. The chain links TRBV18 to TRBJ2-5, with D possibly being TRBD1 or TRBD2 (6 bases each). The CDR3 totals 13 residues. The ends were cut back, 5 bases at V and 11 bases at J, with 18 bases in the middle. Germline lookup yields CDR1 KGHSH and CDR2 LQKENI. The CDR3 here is CASSSRGQWEQYF. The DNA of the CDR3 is TGTGCCAGCTCATCTCGGGGGCAGTGGGAGCAGTACTTC.

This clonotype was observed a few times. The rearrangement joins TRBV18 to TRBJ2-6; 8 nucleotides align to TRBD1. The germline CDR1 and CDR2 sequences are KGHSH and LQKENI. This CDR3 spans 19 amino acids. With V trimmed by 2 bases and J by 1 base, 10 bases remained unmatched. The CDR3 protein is CASSPKIGQGTSGANVLTF. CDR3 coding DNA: TGTGCCAGCTCACCAAAAATCGGACAGGGTACTTCTGGGGCCAACGTCCTGACTTTC.

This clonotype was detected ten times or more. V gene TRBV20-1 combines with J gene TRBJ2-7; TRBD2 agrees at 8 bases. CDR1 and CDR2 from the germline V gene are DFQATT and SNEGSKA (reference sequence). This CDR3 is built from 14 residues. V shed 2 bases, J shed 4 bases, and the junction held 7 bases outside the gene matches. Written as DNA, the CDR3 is TGCAGTGCTAGAAACCCGGGGGGGTATTACGAGCAGTACTTC. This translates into CSARNPGGYYEQYF.

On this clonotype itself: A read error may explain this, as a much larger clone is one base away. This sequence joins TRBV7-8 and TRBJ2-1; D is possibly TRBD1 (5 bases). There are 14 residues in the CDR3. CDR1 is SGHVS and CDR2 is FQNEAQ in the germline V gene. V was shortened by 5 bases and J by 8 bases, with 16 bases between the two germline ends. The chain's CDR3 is CASSLPSTDDEQFF. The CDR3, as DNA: TGTGCCAGCAGCCTACCATCGACAGACGATGAGCAGTTCTTC.

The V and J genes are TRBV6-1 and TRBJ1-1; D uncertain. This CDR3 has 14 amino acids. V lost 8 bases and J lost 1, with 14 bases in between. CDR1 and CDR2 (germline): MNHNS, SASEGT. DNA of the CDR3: TGTGCCAGCCCATTAGGGATTACGAACACTGAAGCTTTCTTT. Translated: CASPLGITNTEAFF.

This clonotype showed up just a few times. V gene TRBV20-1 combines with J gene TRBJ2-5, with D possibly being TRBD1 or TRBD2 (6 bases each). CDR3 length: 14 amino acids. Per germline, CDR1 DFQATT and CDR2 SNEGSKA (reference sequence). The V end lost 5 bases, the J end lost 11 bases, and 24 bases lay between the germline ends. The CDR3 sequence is CSAGAVTGANEQYF. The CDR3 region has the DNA TGCAGTGCTGGGGCCGTAACGGGGGCCAATGAGCAGTACTTC.